The next 26 T cell receptor beta chains were all read from a single sample in a study of T cells after yellow fever vaccination. From the 5' RACE reads, TCRdb called clonotypes with MiXCR, one entry per CDR3 protein. The repertoire includes under 550,000 distinct CDR3 sequences, 20% to 25% of them detected once, and 15% to 20% sits in the top ten. The input for sequencing was PBMCs, taken about 20 days after the first yellow fever vaccination. The receptors derive from a young man who received the YFV17D yellow fever vaccine.

The rearrangement uses TRBV7-8 and TRBJ1-6; D uncertain. Trimming stripped 3 bases from V and 13 bases from J, with 10 bases between. Germline loops: CDR1 SGHVS, CDR2 FQNEAQ. This CDR3 has 12 amino acids. The CDR3 nucleotides are TGTGCCAGCAGCTTGGACCGACTGCCCCTCCACTTT. Protein sequence: CASSLDRLPLHF.

This clonotype occurred a few times. This sequence joins TRBV28 and TRBJ1-5; D gene uncertain. V shed 11 bases and J shed 4 bases, with 21 bases lying between them. Germline CDR1 and CDR2: MDHEN and SYDVKM. The CDR3 totals 15 residues. DNA of the CDR3: TGTGCCGGCCAACCGGGGAGTTCGTTGAATCAGCCCCAGCATTTT. It codes for CAGQPGSSLNQPQHF.

This chain joins TRBV10-3 and TRBJ2-7; D is unclear. The CDR3 sequence is 12 residues long. The V end was cut by 2 bases, the J end by 2 bases, with 4 bases between. Germline loops: CDR1 ENHRY, CDR2 SYGVKD. The DNA for the CDR3 is TGTGCCATCAGTGAGACAACCTACGAGCAGTACGTC. Translation gives CAISETTYEQYV.

In its sample, this clonotype was seen a few times. V is TRBV5-5 and J is TRBJ1-3, with TRBD1 identical over 9 bases. Germline V lookup: CDR1 SGHKS, CDR2 YYEKEE (reference sequence). The CDR3 is 17 amino acids. J was trimmed by 2 bases and V by 4 bases; bases with no gene match: 10. The DNA for the CDR3 is TGTGCCAGCAGCCTGGGACAGGGAATACTTACTGGAAACACCATATATTTT. It codes for CASSLGQGILTGNTIYF.

The chain links TRBV7-9 to TRBJ1-2, with 9 bases that match TRBD1. The CDR3 runs 15 residues. CDR1 is SEHNR and CDR2 is FQNEAQ in the germline V gene (reference sequence). The V gene end was trimmed by 5 bases and the J gene end by 5 bases; junction bases not matched to a gene: 9. The CDR3: CASSLHRGQGYGYTF. CDR3 DNA sequence: TGTGCCAGCAGCCTTCACAGGGGGCAGGGGTATGGCTACACCTTC.

This clonotype was seen more than once but under ten times. The V call is TRBV27, the J call TRBJ1-2; TRBD1 aligns across 9 bases. CDR3 length equals 15 residues. V shed 5 bases, J shed 5 bases, and the junction held 9 bases outside the gene matches. The germline gives CDR1 MNHEY, CDR2 SMNVEV (reference sequence). This CDR3 is CASSPDRGGWYGYTF. Written as DNA, the CDR3 is TGTGCCAGCAGTCCGGACAGGGGAGGATGGTATGGCTACACCTTC.

This clonotype was found many times. The genes are TRBV15 and TRBJ2-5, with a tentative D call TRBD2 (6 bases). V was pared by 9 bases and J by 5 bases, with 13 bases between. Germline CDR1 reads LNHNV; CDR2 reads YYDKDF (reference sequence). This CDR3 is built from 12 residues. This CDR3 reads CATRRGGETQYF. In DNA form, the CDR3 reads TGTGCCACTAGGAGGGGTGGGGAGACCCAGTACTTC.

The chain carries TRBV20-1 and TRBJ2-5, with D perhaps TRBD1 (6 bases). V was trimmed by 2 bases and J by 5 bases, leaving 12 bases between them. The CDR3 sequence is 13 residues long. Germline V lookup: CDR1 DFQATT, CDR2 SNEGSKA (reference sequence). The CDR3 is CSARYRDGETQYF. The CDR3 bases are TGCAGTGCTAGATACAGGGATGGGGAGACCCAGTACTTC.

Only a few counts were recorded for this clonotype. The gene calls are TRBV4-1 and TRBJ2-5; no clear D gene. The germline gives CDR1 MGHRA, CDR2 YSYEKL. The CDR3 is 15 residues long. V was cut by 0 bases and J by 5 bases, with 13 bases left in between. This chain's CDR3 is CASSQDISVWETQYF. The CDR3 nucleotides are TGCGCCAGCAGCCAAGATATTTCGGTGTGGGAGACCCAGTACTTC.

The CDR3 coding sequence is TGTGCCAGCAGTTCCACGGTTGATGAAAAACTGTTTTTT. This sequence encodes CASSSTVDEKLFF. This chain connects TRBV12-3 or TRBV12-4 to TRBJ1-4; D gene uncertain. Trimming stripped 4 bases from V and 6 bases from J, with 9 bases between. The CDR3 sequence is 13 residues long.

This sequence joins TRBV12-3 or TRBV12-4 and TRBJ2-1; 7 bases agree with TRBD2. The J segment lost 4 bases and the V segment lost 7 bases, leaving 13 bases of the junction unmatched. This CDR3 contains 16 residues. DNA of the CDR3: TGTGCCAGCATTCCGAGTATGGGGGGGATATACAATGAGCAGTTCTTC. Translating gives CASIPSMGGIYNEQFF.

This clonotype came up many times. CDR3 nucleotides: TGTGCCAGCAGCTTGGCAGGGGCCAATGAAAAACTGTTTTTT. Its protein is CASSLAGANEKLFF. The chain employs TRBV5-4 and TRBJ1-4; a possible D gene is TRBD1 (6 bases). The germline gives CDR1 SGHNT, CDR2 YYREEE (reference sequence). With 0 bases removed from V and 5 bases from J, the gap between germline ends came to 8 bases. CDR3 size: 14 residues.

This clonotype came up a few times. This chain links TRBV4-2 with TRBJ1-4; D possibly corresponds to TRBD1 (6 bases). CDR1 and CDR2 from the germline V gene are LGHNA and YNFKEQ. The CDR3 spans 16 residues. The germline V and J ends were trimmed by 1 base and 2 bases, with 11 bases remaining between them. Here the CDR3 reads CASSQGEQGTNEKLFF. For the CDR3, the DNA is TGTGCCAGCAGCCAAGGAGAACAGGGTACTAATGAAAAACTGTTTTTT.

The chain carries TRBV2 and TRBJ1-1; maybe TRBD1 (5 bases). V lost 7 bases to trimming and J lost 1 base, with 16 bases between them. The germline V gene has CDR1 SNHLY and CDR2 FYNNEI. This CDR3 is built from 15 residues. CDR3 loop: CASKTDQRSNTEAFF. For the CDR3, the DNA is TGTGCCAGCAAGACAGATCAAAGATCGAACACTGAAGCTTTCTTT.

This clonotype was seen a handful of times. The genes are TRBV20-1 and TRBJ1-5; no firm D call. This CDR3 has 14 residues. Deletions cut 0 bases from V and 7 bases from J, with 13 bases between. The germline gives CDR1 DFQATT, CDR2 SNEGSKA (reference sequence). The chain's CDR3 is CSARDLGRAQPQHF. Here the CDR3 DNA reads TGCAGTGCTAGAGATTTGGGGAGGGCCCAGCCCCAGCATTTT.

The chain recombines TRBV20-1 with TRBJ1-5; D is unclear. This CDR3 spans 13 amino acids. Germline V lookup: CDR1 DFQATT, CDR2 SNEGSKA (reference sequence). V lost 6 bases and J 1 base, leaving 10 bases between the germline ends. The CDR3 DNA follows: TGCAGTGCCACCGGGGTCAGCAATCAGCCCCAGCATTTT. Protein product: CSATGVSNQPQHF.

V usage is TRBV5-1 and J usage is TRBJ2-3; tentative D call: TRBD1 (6 bases). The CDR3 spans 16 residues. Germline assignment: CDR1 SGHRS and CDR2 YFSETQ. The V gene lost 4 bases and the J gene lost 2 bases, with 17 bases spanning the gap. The CDR3 DNA is TGCGCCAGCAGCCCTGGACAGCGATTTAACACAGATACGCAGTATTTT. The encoded protein is CASSPGQRFNTDTQYF. Full variable domain (missing parts from reference TRBV5-1 and TRBJ2-3): KAGVTQTPRYLIKTRGQQVTLSCSPISGHRSVSWYQQTPGQGLQFLFEYFSETQRNKGNFPGRFSGRQFSNSRSEMNVSTLELGDSALYLCASSPGQRFNTDTQYFGPGTRLTVL.

This clonotype has only a few counts. The chain couples TRBV24-1 to TRBJ1-2; perhaps TRBD1 as D (5 bases). The germline gives CDR1 KGHDR, CDR2 SFDVKD. V was clipped by 0 bases and J by 8 bases, with 12 bases between them. The CDR3 has 14 residues. CDR3 region: CATSDLPQGGGYTF. CDR3 nucleotide sequence: TGTGCCACCAGTGATTTGCCTCAGGGAGGCGGCTACACCTTC.

The CDR3 nucleotides read TGTGCCAGCAGCTTAGTGACCGGGGGGCACATTCAGTACTTC. Protein sequence: CASSLVTGGHIQYF. This chain connects TRBV7-2 to TRBJ2-4; tentatively, D is TRBD2 (7 bases). This CDR3 spans 14 amino acids. V lost 1 base and J lost 8, with 12 bases in between. CDR1 and CDR2 from the germline V gene are SGHTA and FQGNSA. The whole variable domain, remainder taken from reference TRBV7-2 and TRBJ2-4, is GAGVSQSPSNKVTEKGKDVELRCDPISGHTALYWYRQSLGQGLEFLIYFQGNSAPDKSGLPSDRFSAERTGGSVSTLTIQRTQQEDSAVYLCASSLVTGGHIQYFGAGTRLSVL.

This clonotype was seen more than once but under ten times. J is TRBJ2-3 and V is TRBV29-1; no reliable D call. The CDR3 runs 13 residues. V was trimmed by 7 bases and J by 2 bases, leaving 13 bases between them. Germline CDR1 is SQVTM and CDR2 is ANQGSEA. CDR3 nucleotide sequence: TGCAGCGCTTCGGACGGTACCACAGATACGCAGTATTTT. This gives the protein CSASDGTTDTQYF.

This clonotype was seen only a few times. The chain combines TRBV19 with TRBJ1-5; possible D gene TRBD1, 6 bases. Trimming pared 3 bases from V and 9 bases from J, leaving 12 bases between. From germline, CDR1 is LNHDA and CDR2 SQIVND (reference sequence). The CDR3 totals 13 residues. Here the CDR3 DNA reads TGTGCCAGTAGTATGGGGGGGCGAAGGCCCCAGCATTTT. Translated: CASSMGGRRPQHF.

This clonotype has a handful of counts. The rearrangement uses TRBV20-1 and TRBJ2-1; D remains ambiguous. This CDR3 comprises 12 residues. Germline V lookup: CDR1 DFQATT, CDR2 SNEGSKA (reference sequence). Deletions cut 6 bases from V and 6 bases from J, with 12 bases between. CDR3 region: CSAKNPPNEQFF. CDR3 nucleotide sequence: TGCAGTGCCAAAAATCCCCCCAATGAGCAGTTCTTC.

The V and J genes are TRBV15 and TRBJ2-1, with D possibly TRBD1 on 6 matching bases. CDR1 and CDR2 from the germline V gene are LNHNV and YYDKDF (reference sequence). The CDR3 loop spans 14 amino acids. Trimming removed 4 bases from V and 3 bases from J, with 10 bases in between. The chain's CDR3 is CATSKGEFYNEQFF. The CDR3 DNA reads TGTGCCACCAGCAAGGGGGAGTTCTACAATGAGCAGTTCTTC.

This clonotype showed up just a few times. The chain couples TRBV6-2 or TRBV6-3 to TRBJ2-1; D not certain. The CDR3 spans 18 residues. Trimming stripped 6 bases from V and 7 bases from J, with 28 bases between. From germline, CDR1 is MNHEY and CDR2 SVGEGT. For the CDR3, the DNA is TGTGCCAGCAGCTATTCCCTGCAGTGGGGAAGGGTATTGAATGAGCAGTTCTTC. Its protein product is CASSYSLQWGRVLNEQFF.

This clonotype occurred a few times. The genes are TRBV11-2 and TRBJ2-5, with D unresolved. The germline V gene has CDR1 SGHAT and CDR2 FQNNGV. Trimming left V 3 bases short and J 7 bases short, with 15 bases between. The CDR3 runs to 14 residues. CDR3 loop: CASSFNAIRGTQYF. In nucleotides, the CDR3 is TGTGCCAGCAGCTTCAACGCTATTCGAGGGACCCAGTACTTC.

In its sample, this clonotype was seen a few times. The V call is TRBV4-3, the J call TRBJ1-2; no reliable D call. This CDR3 is built from 15 residues. Deletions cut 3 bases from V and 3 bases from J, with 14 bases between. Germline-derived CDR1 and CDR2 are LGHNA and YSLEER. This CDR3 is CASSQGSPEDYGYTF. The CDR3 nucleotides are TGCGCCAGCAGCCAGGGGTCCCCTGAAGACTATGGCTACACCTTC.